The next 25 T cell receptor beta chains were all read from a single sample in a study of blood T cells in healthy people across ages. PCR was performed a second time for about 6 to 12 cycles using a sample-barcoded 5' primer and a J-beta primer mix. TCRdb redid the calling of the 5' RACE reads with MiXCR, one entry per CDR3 protein. The table records around 900,000 distinct CDR3 sequences, roughly 51% of them present only once. Sequences were obtained from blood. These receptors were taken from a woman aged 60-75 years in good health.

This clonotype has only a few counts. The chain couples TRBV20-1 to TRBJ2-1, with TRBD2 identical over 12 bases. CDR1 and CDR2 from the germline V gene are DFQATT and SNEGSKA (reference sequence). J was trimmed by 5 bases and V by 3 bases; bases with no gene match: 14. The CDR3 contains 18 residues. The CDR3 sequence is CSARTSGRRGLGNNEQFF. The CDR3 DNA follows: TGCAGTGCTAGGACTAGCGGGAGAAGGGGTTTAGGGAACAATGAGCAGTTCTTC.

This clonotype was counted a few times. CDR3 loop: CASSSGRGSYEQYF. CDR3 in DNA: TGTGCCAGCAGTTCCGGCCGAGGCTCCTACGAGCAGTACTTC. The chain couples TRBV7-2 to TRBJ2-7; the D is unclear. Germline CDR1 is SGHTA and CDR2 is FQGNSA. V was shortened by 6 bases and J by 0 bases, with 12 bases between the two germline ends. This CDR3 comprises 14 residues.

This clonotype was seen a few times. Here the CDR3 reads CASSPIPRENSPLHF. As DNA, the CDR3 is TGCGCCAGCAGCCCCATCCCCAGGGAGAATTCACCCCTCCACTTT. The gene calls are TRBV4-1 and TRBJ1-6; D is perhaps TRBD1 (5 bases). Germline CDR1 MGHRA, CDR2 YSYEKL. The CDR3 consists of 15 residues. Trimming took off 4 bases at V and 7 bases at J, with 14 bases between the two ends.

The chain links TRBV13 to TRBJ2-3; D may be TRBD1 (5 bases). The V gene lost 5 bases and the J gene lost 6 bases, with 21 bases spanning the gap. In germline, CDR1 is PRHDT, CDR2 FYEKMQ (reference sequence). The CDR3 spans 16 residues. The DNA for the CDR3 is TGTGCCAGCAGCCGTCTCTATGACAGCAGCCAGGATACGCAGTATTTT. It specifies CASSRLYDSSQDTQYF.

This rearrangement joins TRBV9 to TRBJ2-1; 13 bases align to TRBD2. This CDR3 contains 16 residues. The J segment lost 9 bases and the V segment lost 4 bases, leaving 10 bases of the junction unmatched. CDR1 and CDR2 from the germline V gene are SGDLS and YYNGEE. The CDR3 region has the DNA TGTGCCAGCAGCCTTCCGGGACTAGCGGGAAATGGTGAGCAGTTCTTC. It translates to CASSLPGLAGNGEQFF.

The genes are TRBV6-6 and TRBJ2-7; TRBD1 matches at 9 bases. The junction had 7 bases not matched to a gene; V was cut back by 4 bases and J by 3 bases. The CDR3 sequence is 15 residues long. In germline, CDR1 is MNHNY, CDR2 SVGAGI (reference sequence). This CDR3 is CASSSGQGEFYEQYF. The CDR3 DNA reads TGTGCCAGCAGTTCGGGACAGGGAGAGTTCTACGAGCAGTACTTC.

This clonotype has just a few counts. V and J are TRBV11-2 and TRBJ2-3; weak D call: TRBD2 (5 bases). CDR1 is SGHAT, CDR2 FQNNGV, per germline. The CDR3 extends over 14 amino acids. Trimming took 5 bases from V and 2 from J, leaving 11 bases between them. The CDR3 DNA sequence: TGTGCCAGCAGCCGCGGGCCAAACACAGATACGCAGTATTTT. This sequence encodes CASSRGPNTDTQYF. The whole variable domain, remainder taken from reference TRBV11-2 and TRBJ2-3, is EAGVAQSPRYKIIEKRQSVAFWCNPISGHATLYWYQQILGQGPKLLIQFQNNGVVDDSQLPKDRFSAERLKGVDSTLKIQPAKLEDSAVYLCASSRGPNTDTQYFGPGTRLTVL.

This chain links TRBV5-1 with TRBJ1-5, with D possibly TRBD1 on 6 matching bases. V lost 2 bases, J lost 1 base, and 10 bases lay in between. Germline lookup yields CDR1 SGHRS and CDR2 YFSETQ. CDR3 length: 15 residues. Written as DNA, the CDR3 is TGCGCCAGCAGCTTTACAGGGTTGAGCAATCAGCCCCAGCATTTT. This sequence encodes CASSFTGLSNQPQHF.

This chain joins TRBV7-3 and TRBJ2-1; 9 nucleotides line up with TRBD2. Germline V CDR1 and CDR2: SGHTA, FQGTGA. V lost 3 bases and J lost 6; bases outside the gene matches: 6. CDR3 length: 15 amino acids. The CDR3 loop is CASSFYSGRSNEQFF. The CDR3 bases are TGTGCCAGCAGCTTCTATAGCGGGAGATCCAATGAGCAGTTCTTC.

This clonotype was seen more than once but under ten times. The gene calls are TRBV7-6 and TRBJ2-2; D remains unclear. Germline V gives CDR1 SGHVS, CDR2 FNYEAQ. This CDR3 has 14 residues. V gave up 1 base and J gave up 5 bases, with 8 bases separating them. Here the CDR3 DNA reads TGTGCCAGCAGCTTAGGACACCTGACCGGGGAGCTGTTTTTT. This sequence encodes CASSLGHLTGELFF.

This clonotype came up many times. The chain joins TRBV2 to TRBJ2-3, with D uncertain. The CDR3 is 13 amino acids. Germline assignment: CDR1 SNHLY and CDR2 FYNNEI. Trimming shortened V by 7 bases and J by 2 bases, and 10 bases separated the two germline ends. CDR3 DNA: TGTGCCAGCACTGTGGGAACCACAGATACGCAGTATTTT. Translation gives CASTVGTTDTQYF.

This clonotype has more than one count but fewer than ten. DNA of the CDR3: TGTGCCAGCAGGGGATTCTACAATGAGCAGTTCTTC. It yields the protein CASRGFYNEQFF. The genes are TRBV4-2 and TRBJ2-1; D not certain. V shed 6 bases and J shed 3 bases, with 6 bases lying between them. CDR3 length: 12 residues. Germline V gene lookup returns CDR1 LGHNA and CDR2 YNFKEQ.

There are a few counts of this clonotype. The chain couples TRBV20-1 to TRBJ2-5, with D unresolved. V was trimmed by 5 bases and J by 3 bases, leaving 10 bases between them. The germline V gene has CDR1 DFQATT and CDR2 SNEGSKA (reference sequence). CDR3 length: 12 amino acids. CDR3 sequence reads: CSAASLEETQYF. The CDR3 DNA sequence: TGCAGTGCTGCCTCCCTGGAAGAGACCCAGTACTTC.

The CDR3 region is CASSSDLTYEQYF. CDR3 coding DNA: TGTGCCAGCAGCTCCGACCTTACCTACGAGCAGTACTTC. The chain links TRBV7-9 to TRBJ2-7; D is unclear. Germline lookup yields CDR1 SEHNR and CDR2 FQNEAQ (reference sequence). The V gene lost 4 bases and the J gene lost 2 bases, with 9 bases spanning the gap. The CDR3 is 13 residues long. Full variable domain (rest looked up from reference TRBV7-9 and TRBJ2-7): DTGVSQNPRHKITKRGQNVTFRCDPISEHNRLYWYRQTLGQGPEFLTYFQNEAQLEKSRLLSDRFSAERPKGSFSTLEIQRTEQGDSAMYLCASSSDLTYEQYFGPGTRLTVT.

This rearrangement joins TRBV7-9 to TRBJ2-7; 8 positions agree with TRBD2. The DNA end is a closer match to TRBJ2-5, so the J assignment may be wrong. CDR1 and CDR2 (germline): SEHNR, FQNEAQ (reference sequence). The CDR3 is 14 amino acids. CDR3: CASSFREGVETQYF. CDR3 nucleotide sequence: TGTGCCAGCAGCTTTCGGGAGGGGGTGGAGACCCAGTACTTC.

The chain joins TRBV6-6 to TRBJ1-4; D unresolved. Trimming removed 2 bases from V and 0 bases from J, with 7 bases in between. Germline V CDR1 and CDR2: MNHNY, SVGAGI (reference sequence). This CDR3 is 15 amino acids long. The CDR3 is CASSYIGTTNEKLFF. The DNA for the CDR3 is TGTGCCAGCAGTTACATTGGAACAACTAATGAAAAACTGTTTTTT.

This chain connects TRBV12-3 or TRBV12-4 to TRBJ1-2; perhaps TRBD1 as D (6 bases). This CDR3 is 13 amino acids long. The V gene lost 9 bases and the J gene lost 7 bases, with 18 bases spanning the gap. CDR3 coding DNA: TGTGCCAGTGGGGCGCGAGCGGGGGCTGGCTACACCTTC. As protein: CASGARAGAGYTF.

The chain recombines TRBV4-3 with TRBJ2-3; D remains unclear. Per germline, CDR1 LGHNA and CDR2 YSLEER. The CDR3 runs 15 residues. Trimming shortened V by 0 bases and J by 6 bases, and 13 bases separated the two germline ends. Here the CDR3 DNA reads TGCGCCAGCAGCCAAGAGTATCCGGGTATCGATACGCAGTATTTT. This codes for CASSQEYPGIDTQYF.

J is TRBJ1-2 and V is TRBV5-1; 8 nucleotides agree with TRBD1. From germline, CDR1 is SGHRS and CDR2 YFSETQ. With 3 bases clipped from V and 2 bases from J, the junction kept 6 bases outside the gene matches. CDR3 size: 15 residues. CDR3 sequence (DNA): TGCGCCAGCAGCTGGCAACGGACAGGGAACTATGGCTACACCTTC. This codes for CASSWQRTGNYGYTF.

The gene calls are TRBV18 and TRBJ2-6; 7 nucleotides agree with TRBD1. J lost 4 bases, V lost 6 bases, and 15 bases had no gene match. The CDR3 is 18 residues long. Germline CDR1 KGHSH, CDR2 LQKENI. The CDR3 spells CASSRRNQQGTGANVLTF. The CDR3 nucleotides are TGTGCCAGCTCGCGAAGAAACCAACAGGGGACGGGGGCCAACGTCCTGACTTTC.

CDR3 nucleotide sequence: TGTGCCAGCATTCGACAAGCCTACGAGCAGTACTTC. This sequence encodes CASIRQAYEQYF. The chain couples TRBV6-1 to TRBJ2-4; D not resolved. The closer fit of TRBJ2-7 to the DNA end suggests the J call may be wrong. The CDR3 extends over 12 amino acids. CDR1 is MNHNS, CDR2 SASEGT, per germline.

The rearrangement joins TRBV28 to TRBJ2-5; TRBD2 aligns across 9 bases. Trimming removed 1 base from V and 5 bases from J; junction bases left unmatched: 17. Germline loops: CDR1 MDHEN, CDR2 SYDVKM. This CDR3 has 19 residues. For the CDR3, the DNA is TGTGCCAGCAGTTTATCGCGACGAGTCCGGCGGGAGGGCCAGGAGACCCAGTACTTC. Translated, it gives CASSLSRRVRREGQETQYF. Using reference TRBV28 and TRBJ2-5 for the parts outside the CDR3, the full variable domain is DVKVTQSSRYLVKRTGEKVFLECVQDMDHENMFWYRQDPGLGLRLIYFSYDVKMKEKGDIPEGYSVSREKKERFSLILESASTNQTSMYLCASSLSRRVRREGQETQYFGPGTRLLVL.

The chain links TRBV7-2 to TRBJ2-3, with a possible D match to TRBD1 (6 bases). The CDR3 length is 14 residues. Germline lookup yields CDR1 SGHTA and CDR2 FQGNSA. V was pared by 4 bases and J by 0 bases, with 8 bases between. The CDR3 here is CASSWTDSTDTQYF. Written as DNA, the CDR3 is TGTGCCAGCAGCTGGACAGACAGCACAGATACGCAGTATTTT.

This clonotype showed up just a few times. The J gene is TRBJ2-7, the V gene TRBV18, with a weak D call TRBD2 (6 bases). V gave up 0 bases and J gave up 7 bases, with 13 bases separating them. Germline values: CDR1 KGHSH, CDR2 LQKENI. The CDR3 runs 14 residues. The CDR3 DNA follows: TGTGCCAGCTCACCACCGGCTAGCGTTGGGGAGCAGTACTTC. Translation gives CASSPPASVGEQYF.

This clonotype appeared a single time. The chain employs TRBV29-1 and TRBJ1-1, with unresolved D. The CDR3 is made up of 11 amino acids. Germline CDR1 and CDR2: SQVTM and ANQGSEA. Between the trimmed V and J ends, which lost 7 bases and 12 bases, there was a span of 18 bases. CDR3 coding DNA: TGCAGCGCTGCGGGCACTGGCTCCACTTTCTTT. Protein sequence: CSAAGTGSTFF.